This TCR beta chain was identified during a study of T cell responses to AZD1222 COVID-19 vaccine (dated by TCRdb to about 2021). For context, the study as a whole: TCR sequencing was performed for roughly 250 trial participants, of whom around 200 were given two doses of AZD1222 and 26 were given two doses of MenACWY control vaccine. Trial participants were enrolled into age subgroups of 18-55, 56-69 and 70-plus years, which contained around 150, 29 and 61 TCR-sequenced participants, respectively.

V and J are truncated by 6 bases and 2 bases respectively, leaving an intervening sequence of 17 bases. Sequences MDHEN (CDR1) and SYDVKM (CDR2) are obtained from the germline V gene. The CDR3, from cysteine to phenylalanine, totals 15 residues. The retained sequence is limited to the CDR3, 45 bases, with the frame set at the first base. The CDR3 regions of human TCRbeta chains were subjected to immunosequencing. The source study handled its data this way. Repertoire TCRs were checked for matches against a reference library of SARS-CoV-2-specific TCRs that had been generated using the MIRA antigen-specificity platform. Breadth was defined as the fraction of unique TCRs that were SARS-CoV-2-associated. Depth was defined as the fraction of total T cells that were SARS-CoV-2-associated. Using the MIRA data, each spike-specific TCR was assigned both to the spike region to which the TCR was reactive and to a CD4 or CD8 class. Log10-transformed breadth and depth values were compared by one-way ANOVA with Sidak's multiple comparisons tests. TCRdb's version of the immuneACCESS table is confined to in-frame rearrangements and falls short of the full clone set. An unresolved V gene accounts for under half of the shortfall where checked; the remainder is of unknown origin. The DNA gave D and trimming, while V, J and clone size come from that table. The sample table records roughly 150,000 clones; about 90% of these occur just once. In total, the top ten clones hold about 8.9% of the sample.

On this clone itself: It has no known antigen specificity. Qualities for individual bases were not recorded, and no much larger clone is one base off.

The time point label for this specimen denotes: about 28 days (+/-7) after the second vaccine dose. AZD1222 recipients with second doses at about 4 weeks or about 12 weeks were pooled, because spike-specific TCR depth and breadth did not differ between schedules. The vaccinee samples were drawn from two UK trials, COV001 and COV002, one of which was a single-blind randomized controlled phase 2/3 trial testing AZD1222 (ChAdOx1 nCoV-19) in healthy adults. Trial participant PBMC samples were collected at day 0 and day 28 after the second dose for TCRbeta chain sequencing. What the work shows at the level of the full study, not this receptor alone: Most participants were white British and females outnumbered males, and the authors suggested that clonal diversity may have been underestimated. Because no samples from the day 14 peak response were available, repertoires could be characterized only after the peak T cell response. In the small 56-69-year group, the increase in depth fell short of significance, most likely because of low power. Spike-specific TCR breadth and depth rose significantly after two AZD1222 doses compared with day 0 and with MenACWY recipients. Reportedly, almost half of the unique spike-specific TCRs recognized epitopes lying outside the regions that are mutated in the B.1.351 and B.1.1.7 variants. CD4 TCRs associated with the vaccine covered the entire spike protein, and the dominant responses were in regions 160-218 and 743-854. Conclusions about previously exposed vaccinees are limited because only a handful of AZD1222 recipients were SARS-CoV-2 seropositive at baseline.

The chain was built from TRBV28 and TRBJ2-7; the D gene cannot be named for sure. The sequenced sample was peripheral blood, obtained 28 days after the second AZD1222 dose. This receptor was obtained from an adult who received the AZD1222 COVID-19 vaccine. The nucleotide sequence reads TGTGCCAGCAGCCTTAGCTGGAGAGGAGCCTACGAGCAGTACTTC. Translation gives CASSLSWRGAYEQYF.